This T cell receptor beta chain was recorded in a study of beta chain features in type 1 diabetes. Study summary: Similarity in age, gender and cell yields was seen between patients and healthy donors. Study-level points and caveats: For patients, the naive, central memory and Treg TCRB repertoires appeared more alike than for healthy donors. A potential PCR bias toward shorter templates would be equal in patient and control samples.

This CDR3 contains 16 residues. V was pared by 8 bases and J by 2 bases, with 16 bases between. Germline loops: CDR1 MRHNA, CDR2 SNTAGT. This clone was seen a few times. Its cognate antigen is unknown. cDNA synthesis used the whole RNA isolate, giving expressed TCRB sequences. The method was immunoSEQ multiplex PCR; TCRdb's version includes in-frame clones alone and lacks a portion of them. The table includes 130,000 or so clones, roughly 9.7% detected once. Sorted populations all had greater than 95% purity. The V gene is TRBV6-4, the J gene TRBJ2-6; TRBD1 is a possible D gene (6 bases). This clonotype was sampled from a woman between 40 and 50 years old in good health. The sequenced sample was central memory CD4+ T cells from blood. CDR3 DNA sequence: TGTGCCAGCTCCCGGGACATCAGCCCTGGGGCCAACGTCCTGACTTTC. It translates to CASSRDISPGANVLTF.